This TCR beta chain was captured by sequencing in a study of blood T cell repertoires in COVID-19. Study summary: PBMCs, B-cell-depleted T cells, or T cells provided the cDNA or gDNA that made up the material.

Germline CDR1 LGHDT, CDR2 YNNKEL (reference sequence). V lost 3 bases and J lost 8; bases outside the gene matches: 8. The CDR3 runs 15 residues. In the source study's methods: Amplification of reference gene primers was used by the study to estimate nucleated cell counts. TCRdb's table, derived via immunoSEQ multiplex PCR, lists solely in-frame clones and lacks some. The DNA was the basis for D and trimming; V, J and clone size are from that table. The sample yields 100,000 to 120,000 clones, about 90% seen once. Input material: peripheral blood. This receptor was obtained from a human donor in a cohort sampled during active COVID-19. The rearrangement uses TRBV3-1 (or the pseudogene TRBV3-2) and TRBJ1-2; TRBD1 matches at 11 bases. CDR3 sequence reads: CASSHEGQGERGYTF. The DNA of the CDR3 is TGTGCCAGCAGCCATGAGGGACAGGGGGAGAGGGGCTACACCTTC.